This paragraph reports one T cell receptor (beta chain). Its antigen is undetermined. These data belong to a study of vaccination effects on CD4 cells after COVID-19. Study details: Post-vaccine sampling occurred a median 72 days after the second dose.

Only in-frame clones appear in the TCRdb table, and some are missing; sequencing was by immunoSEQ multiplex PCR. The sample contains about 22,000 clones, more than 65% of which appear only once. The CDR3 sequence is 14 residues long. V was cut by 4 bases and J by 5 bases, with 13 bases left in between. CDR1 is SGHRS, CDR2 YFSETQ, per germline. Under the ViraFEST assay, PBMC were stimulated with viral peptide pools so that antigen-specific CD4+ T cells expanded. Sequencing was performed afterwards. Culture lasted about 10 days before CD4+ T cell isolation. Participants received two doses of either the BNT162b2 or mRNA-1273 vaccine. Negative nucleocapsid antibody tests before and after vaccination confirmed no previous SARS-CoV-2 infection. Peptides at around 9.9 ug/ml and IL-2 at 9.5 to 10 IU/ml were added to 1.5 million to 2 million PBMC per well.

The input for sequencing was CD4+ T cells from PBMCs cultured with HCoV-NL63 spike peptides, taken after COVID-19 vaccination. V and J are TRBV5-1 and TRBJ2-1; unclear D gene. This TCR was recovered from a human donor who received a COVID-19 vaccine. The CDR3 spells CASSRLEANNEQFF. The CDR3 DNA follows: TGCGCCAGCAGCAGGTTGGAAGCCAACAATGAGCAGTTCTTC.